This record concerns one T cell receptor beta chain sequence. Study processing details: Reference gene primers were amplified, and this amplification served to estimate nucleated cell counts. Libraries were prepared by immunoSEQ multiplex PCR; TCRdb keeps only in-frame clonotypes and omits some of them. That table supplies the V and J calls and clone size; D and trimming were determined from the DNA. The sample includes roughly 280,000 clones, 83% of them seen just once. The data are from a study of blood T cell repertoires in COVID-19. Study-wide context: There were acute and convalescent COVID-19 samples, and they came from the United States, Italy and Spain. PBMCs, B-cell-depleted T cells, or T cells were the source of the cDNA or gDNA that made up the material.

This CDR3 has 14 residues. From germline, CDR1 is SGHTA and CDR2 FQGTGA. With 4 bases clipped from V and 3 bases from J, the junction kept 3 bases outside the gene matches. The chain recombines TRBV7-3 with TRBJ2-1; 7 nucleotides line up with TRBD1. Sequences were obtained from peripheral blood. The sequence derives from a man aged 55 to 69 who had recovered from COVID-19. The CDR3 spells CASSSPGGYNEQFF. CDR3 coding DNA: TGTGCCAGCAGCTCCCCAGGGGGCTACAATGAGCAGTTCTTC. Looking up the rest from reference TRBV7-3 and TRBJ2-1 gives the full variable domain: GAGVSQTPSNKVTEKGKYVELRCDPISGHTALYWYRQSLGQGPEFLIYFQGTGAADDSGLPNDRFFAVRPEGSVSTLKIQRTERGDSAVYLCASSSPGGYNEQFFGPGTRLTVL.